The 25 T cell receptor beta chains below all came from one sample that was sequenced in a study of T cell responses to AZD1222 COVID-19 vaccine. Sequenced by immunoSEQ multiplex PCR; TCRdb stores in-frame clones only, minus some. The sample carries tens of thousands of clones, roughly 90% recorded once. The source material was peripheral blood, sampled 28 days after the second AZD1222 dose. Receptors were obtained from an adult who received the AZD1222 COVID-19 vaccine.

V usage is TRBV10-1 and J usage is TRBJ2-7, with TRBD1 as a possible D gene (6 bases). The CDR3 totals 14 residues. Per germline, CDR1 WNHNN and CDR2 SYGVQD (reference sequence). Trimming removed 7 bases at V and 2 bases at J, with 15 bases between. The CDR3 coding sequence is TGCGCCAGCACCCCACGTCAGGGGACCTACGAGCAGTACTTC. This sequence encodes CASTPRQGTYEQYF.

The chain carries TRBV19 and TRBJ2-5; D perhaps matches TRBD1 (9 bases). The CDR3 is 15 residues long. The ends were cut back, 4 bases at V and 7 bases at J, with 19 bases in the middle. Germline V gene data show CDR1 as LNHDA and CDR2 as SQIVND (reference sequence). The CDR3 sequence: CASSRGQGGTRTQYF. In DNA, the CDR3 is TGTGCCAGTAGTAGGGGACAGGGTGGGACTAGGACCCAGTACTTC.

The rearrangement joins TRBV3-1 (or the pseudogene TRBV3-2) to TRBJ1-2, with 10 positions matching TRBD1. The CDR3 contains 16 residues. V trimming: 3 bases; J trimming: 7 bases; junction bases outside the gene matches: 11. The germline V gene encodes CDR1 LGHDT and CDR2 YNNKEL (reference sequence). This CDR3 reads CASSHRQGAEEGGYTF. The CDR3 DNA follows: TGTGCCAGCAGCCATAGACAGGGGGCAGAAGAAGGTGGCTACACCTTC.

V is TRBV5-1 and J is TRBJ2-2; 11 bases are shared with TRBD1. Germline V gene sequence: CDR1 SGHRS, CDR2 YFSETQ. The CDR3 runs to 15 residues. V lost 4 bases and J lost 5; bases outside the gene matches: 4. The CDR3 sequence: CASSRGQGVTGELFF. The CDR3 nucleotides read TGCGCCAGCAGCCGGGGACAGGGGGTAACCGGGGAGCTGTTTTTT.

The chain joins TRBV4-3 to TRBJ1-1; 7 bases are a match to TRBD1. Germline trimming cut 0 bases from V and 6 bases from J; bases unmatched to any gene: 10. The germline gives CDR1 LGHNA, CDR2 YSLEER. The CDR3 sequence is 16 residues long. CDR3 in DNA: TGCGCCAGCAGCCAAGATGAAAAGACAGGGTTCCCTGAAGCTTTCTTT. This sequence encodes CASSQDEKTGFPEAFF.

The V and J genes are TRBV24-1 and TRBJ1-2, with D possibly matching TRBD1 (6 bases). With 5 bases removed from V and 4 bases from J, the gap between germline ends came to 13 bases. CDR1 KGHDR and CDR2 SFDVKD come from the germline V gene. The CDR3 is made up of 14 amino acids. The CDR3 region has the DNA TGTGCCACCAGTGCTGCCGGGGGCCTCTATGGCTACACCTTC. It specifies CATSAAGGLYGYTF.

This chain links TRBV7-9 with TRBJ2-3; D unclear. V was trimmed by 1 base and J by 5 bases, leaving 10 bases between them. CDR1 and CDR2 from the germline V gene are SEHNR and FQNEAQ (reference sequence). The CDR3 runs 14 residues. This CDR3 reads CASSLVAGQDTQYF. Written as DNA, the CDR3 is TGTGCCAGCAGCTTAGTCGCAGGTCAAGATACGCAGTATTTT.

This clone has just one count. The V gene is TRBV27, the J gene TRBJ1-2, with 8 bases identical to TRBD1. The CDR3 runs 18 residues. Trimming at V came to 1 base and at J to 4 bases, leaving 14 bases not matched to a gene. From germline, CDR1 is MNHEY and CDR2 SMNVEV (reference sequence). CDR3 in DNA: TGTGCCAGCAGTTTATTATCCGGACAGGGCCCTACACTCTATGGCTACACCTTC. Translated: CASSLLSGQGPTLYGYTF.

In its sample, this clone was seen a few times. The chain uses TRBV6-1 and TRBJ2-7, with 9 bases identical to TRBD1. The germline V gene encodes CDR1 MNHNS and CDR2 SASEGT. CDR3 length equals 17 residues. V lost 4 bases and J lost 0; bases outside the gene matches: 10. CDR3 bases: TGTGCCAGCAGTGCCCTACCGGGGACAGGGAGCTCCTACGAGCAGTACGTC. It yields the protein CASSALPGTGSSYEQYV.

V and J are TRBV7-9 and TRBJ1-1; TRBD1 agrees at 8 bases. The V segment lost 6 bases and the J segment 0 bases; nucleotides outside the gene matches: 3. CDR1 and CDR2 (germline): SEHNR, FQNEAQ (reference sequence). The CDR3 totals 14 residues. The CDR3 is CASREGQVNTEAFF. The CDR3 nucleotides are TGTGCCAGCAGGGAGGGACAGGTGAACACTGAAGCTTTCTTT.

The gene calls are TRBV12-3 or TRBV12-4 and TRBJ2-5; the match to TRBD2 covers 8 bases. The CDR3 covers 13 residues. V was clipped by 3 bases and J by 4 bases; unmatched bases: 1. The CDR3 spells CASSLRGVETQYF. The CDR3 DNA sequence: TGTGCCAGCAGTTTGCGGGGGGTAGAGACCCAGTACTTC.

This clone appeared a single time. The chain combines TRBV7-3 with TRBJ2-2, with TRBD2 matching over 8 bases. The J segment lost 4 bases and the V segment lost 1 base, leaving 17 bases of the junction unmatched. The CDR3 contains 20 residues. Germline assignment: CDR1 SGHTA and CDR2 FQGTGA. CDR3 in DNA: TGTGCCAGCAGCTTAAGACCCCCGGGGGGGGTCAAAAGGAGCACCGGGGAGCTGTTTTTT. Protein product: CASSLRPPGGVKRSTGELFF.

The chain combines TRBV6-5 with TRBJ1-6; 9 bases line up with TRBD1. Germline V gene sequence: CDR1 MNHEY, CDR2 SVGAGI. The trim removed 6 bases at V and 10 bases at J, leaving 10 bases unmatched. There are 15 residues in the CDR3. The CDR3 DNA reads as TGTGCCAGCAGGGGGACCGGGACAGGGAAATCACCCCTCCACTTT. Amino acids: CASRGTGTGKSPLHF.

The chain carries TRBV28 and TRBJ2-5; D possibly matches TRBD1 or TRBD2 (5 bases each). The CDR3 is 15 residues long. Looked up from germline, CDR1 is MDHEN and CDR2 is SYDVKM. V dropped 4 bases and J dropped 7 bases, with 19 bases sitting between them. CDR3 amino acids: CASSSRDGRGGTQYF. CDR3 nucleotide sequence: TGTGCCAGCAGTTCCCGGGACGGACGTGGTGGGACCCAGTACTTC.

The chain uses TRBV4-2 and TRBJ2-7, with 11 positions matching TRBD2. The CDR3 spans 16 residues. The V segment lost 0 bases and the J segment 3 bases; nucleotides outside the gene matches: 4. CDR1 and CDR2 (germline): LGHNA, YNFKEQ. CDR3 protein: CASSQDLAGGFYEQYV. DNA of the CDR3: TGTGCCAGCAGCCAAGATCTAGCGGGGGGCTTCTACGAGCAGTACGTC.

V is TRBV7-3 and J is TRBJ2-3; TRBD1 might be the D (5 bases). CDR3 length: 14 amino acids. Per germline, CDR1 SGHTA and CDR2 FQGTGA. Trimming pared 5 bases from V and 6 bases from J, leaving 15 bases between. CDR3 amino acids: CASSDHHQGDTQYF. The CDR3 nucleotides are TGTGCCAGCAGCGATCACCACCAGGGTGATACGCAGTATTTT.

The chain is built from TRBV9 and TRBJ2-1; the D gene is possibly TRBD1 (5 bases). The V end was cut by 4 bases, the J end by 0 bases, with 11 bases between. Germline CDR1 is SGDLS and CDR2 is YYNGEE. The CDR3 spans 15 residues. The CDR3 here is CASSPQGGSYNEQFF. In DNA form, the CDR3 reads TGTGCCAGCAGCCCTCAGGGCGGCTCCTACAATGAGCAGTTCTTC. Combining the CDR3 with reference TRBV9 and TRBJ2-1 gives the whole variable domain DSGVTQTPKHLITATGQRVTLRCSPRSGDLSVYWYQQSLDQGLQFLIQYYNGEERAKGNILERFSAQQFPDLHSELNLSSLELGDSALYFCASSPQGGSYNEQFFGPGTRLTVL.

This chain links TRBV20-1 with TRBJ2-5; no definite D call. Germline V lookup: CDR1 DFQATT, CDR2 SNEGSKA (reference sequence). CDR3 length: 10 residues. V gave up 4 bases and J gave up 5 bases, with 5 bases separating them. CDR3 DNA: TGCAGTGCTAAAGGGGAGACCCAGTACTTC. This gives the protein CSAKGETQYF.

This clone was seen a few times. One junction end disagrees with the germline gene, perhaps due to a read error. The gene calls are TRBV24-1 and TRBJ2-7, with D perhaps TRBD1 (6 bases). The CDR3 totals 12 residues. Germline V gives CDR1 KGHDR, CDR2 SFDVKD. CDR3 in amino acids: CATSDPDSKWDF. The DNA for the CDR3 is TGTGCCACCAGTGATCCGGACAGCAAGTGGGACTTC.

The rearrangement uses TRBV15 and TRBJ2-7; no clear D gene. Trimming left V 0 bases short and J 3 bases short, with 6 bases between. Per germline, CDR1 LNHNV and CDR2 YYDKDF (reference sequence). This CDR3 is built from 13 residues. CDR3: CATSRDHDYEQYV. The CDR3 region has the DNA TGTGCCACCAGCAGAGATCATGACTACGAGCAGTACGTC.

The rearrangement uses TRBV6-5 and TRBJ2-3; D gene ambiguous. V was clipped by 2 bases and J by 2 bases, with 14 bases between them. Germline CDR1 reads MNHEY; CDR2 reads SVGAGI. The CDR3 extends over 16 amino acids. CDR3 residues: CASSYAPGTTTDTQYF. The CDR3 DNA reads as TGTGCCAGCAGTTACGCCCCGGGCACTACCACAGATACGCAGTATTTT.

The CDR3 protein is CASSLSTGSGYTF. The CDR3 DNA follows: TGTGCCAGCAGTTTATCGACAGGGAGTGGCTACACCTTC. The V and J genes are TRBV27 and TRBJ1-2; the match to TRBD1 covers 7 bases. Losses at the gene ends were 0 bases for V and 7 bases for J; bases not matched to a gene: 2. The CDR3 loop spans 13 amino acids. Germline V gene sequence: CDR1 MNHEY, CDR2 SMNVEV (reference sequence).

The V and J genes are TRBV4-1 and TRBJ1-2; 12 bases are shared with TRBD1. The germline gives CDR1 MGHRA, CDR2 YSYEKL. V trimming: 3 bases; J trimming: 4 bases; junction bases outside the gene matches: 3. The CDR3 covers 15 residues. This chain's CDR3 is CASSQGQGAAYGYTF. For the CDR3, the DNA is TGCGCCAGCAGCCAGGGACAGGGGGCCGCCTATGGCTACACCTTC.

This rearrangement joins TRBV24-1 to TRBJ2-7; D is possibly TRBD1 (5 bases). This CDR3 is 12 amino acids long. Per germline, CDR1 KGHDR and CDR2 SFDVKD. Trimming shortened V by 3 bases and J by 5 bases, and 7 bases separated the two germline ends. The CDR3 is CATSDHRNEQYF. The CDR3 coding sequence is TGTGCCACCAGTGATCACAGGAACGAGCAGTACTTC.

This CDR3 is CASSLVGTAYSTDTQYF. The DNA of the CDR3 is TGTGCCAGCAGCTTAGTAGGGACAGCCTATAGCACAGATACGCAGTATTTT. The rearrangement links TRBV7-2 to TRBJ2-3; 7 bases are shared with TRBD1. V dropped 1 base and J dropped 0; count of bases not matched to a gene: 7. This CDR3 has 17 residues. CDR1 is SGHTA and CDR2 is FQGNSA in the germline V gene.